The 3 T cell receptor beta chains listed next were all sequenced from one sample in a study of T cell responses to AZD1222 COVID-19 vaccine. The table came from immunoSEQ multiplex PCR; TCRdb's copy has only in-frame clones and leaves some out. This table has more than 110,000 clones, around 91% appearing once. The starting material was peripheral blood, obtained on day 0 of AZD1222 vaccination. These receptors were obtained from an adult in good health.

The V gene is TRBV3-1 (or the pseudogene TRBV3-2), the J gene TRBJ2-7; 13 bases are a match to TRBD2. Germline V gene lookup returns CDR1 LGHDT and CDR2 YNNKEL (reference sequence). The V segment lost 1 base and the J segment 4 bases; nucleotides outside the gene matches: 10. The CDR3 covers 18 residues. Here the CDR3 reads CASSQAGTSGTFRYEQYF. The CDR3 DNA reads TGTGCCAGCAGCCAAGCAGGGACTAGCGGGACCTTCCGGTACGAGCAGTACTTC.

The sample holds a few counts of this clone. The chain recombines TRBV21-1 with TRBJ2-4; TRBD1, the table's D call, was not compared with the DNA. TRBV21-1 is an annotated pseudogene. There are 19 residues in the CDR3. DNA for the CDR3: TGTGCCAGCAGCAAGCCCGGGACAGGGGTTTCGGTCGCCAAAAACATTCAGTACTTC. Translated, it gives CASSKPGTGVSVAKNIQYF.

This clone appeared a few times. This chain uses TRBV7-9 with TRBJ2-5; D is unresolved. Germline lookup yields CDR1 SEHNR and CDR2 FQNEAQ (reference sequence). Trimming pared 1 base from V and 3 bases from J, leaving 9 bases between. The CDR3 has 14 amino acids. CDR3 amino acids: CASSLVRLEETQYF. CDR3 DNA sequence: TGTGCCAGCAGCTTAGTAAGGTTAGAAGAGACCCAGTACTTC. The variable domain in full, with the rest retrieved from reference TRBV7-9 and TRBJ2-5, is DTGVSQNPRHKITKRGQNVTFRCDPISEHNRLYWYRQTLGQGPEFLTYFQNEAQLEKSRLLSDRFSAERPKGSFSTLEIQRTEQGDSAMYLCASSLVRLEETQYFGPGTRLLVL.